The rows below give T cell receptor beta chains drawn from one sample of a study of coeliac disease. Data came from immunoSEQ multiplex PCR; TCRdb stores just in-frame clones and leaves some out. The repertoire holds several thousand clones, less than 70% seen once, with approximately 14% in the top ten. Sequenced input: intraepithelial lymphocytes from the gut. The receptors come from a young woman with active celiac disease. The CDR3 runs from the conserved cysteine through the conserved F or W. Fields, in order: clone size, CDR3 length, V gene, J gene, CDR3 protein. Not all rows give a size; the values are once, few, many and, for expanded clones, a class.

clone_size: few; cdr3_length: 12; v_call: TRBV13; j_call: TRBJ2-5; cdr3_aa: CASSLGRETQYF
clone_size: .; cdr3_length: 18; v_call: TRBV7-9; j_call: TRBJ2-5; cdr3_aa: CASSPRFLVRGGPETQYF
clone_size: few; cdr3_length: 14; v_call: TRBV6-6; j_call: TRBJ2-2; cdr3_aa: CASSYGEGTGELFF
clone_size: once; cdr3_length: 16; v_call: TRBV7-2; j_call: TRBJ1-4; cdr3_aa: CASSRWLTGVGEKLFF
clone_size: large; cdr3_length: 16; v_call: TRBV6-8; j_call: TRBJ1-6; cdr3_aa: CASSYSRDRGYSPLHF
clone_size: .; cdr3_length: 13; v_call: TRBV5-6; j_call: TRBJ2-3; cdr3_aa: CASSFSSTDTQYF
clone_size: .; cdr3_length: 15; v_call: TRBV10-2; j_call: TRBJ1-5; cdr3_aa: CASSEDTLSNQPQHF
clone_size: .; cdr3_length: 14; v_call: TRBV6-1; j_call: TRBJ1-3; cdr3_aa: CASSEGGSGNTIYF
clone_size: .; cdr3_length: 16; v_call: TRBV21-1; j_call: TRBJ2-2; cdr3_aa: CASSKAPEETTGELFF
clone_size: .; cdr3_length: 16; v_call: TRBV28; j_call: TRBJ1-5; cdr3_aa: CASSLWQAFSNQPQHF
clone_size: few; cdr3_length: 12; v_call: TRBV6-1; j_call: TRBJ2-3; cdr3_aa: CASSAYTDTQYF
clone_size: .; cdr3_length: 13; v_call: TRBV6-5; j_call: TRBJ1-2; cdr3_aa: CASFLLPGQPYTF
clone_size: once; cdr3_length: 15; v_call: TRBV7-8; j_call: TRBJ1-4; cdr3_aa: CASSLRYNADEKLFF
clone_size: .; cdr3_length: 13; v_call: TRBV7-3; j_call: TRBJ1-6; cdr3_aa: CASSLDRFSPLHF
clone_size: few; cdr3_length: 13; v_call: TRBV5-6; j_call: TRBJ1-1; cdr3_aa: CASRPQMNTEAFF
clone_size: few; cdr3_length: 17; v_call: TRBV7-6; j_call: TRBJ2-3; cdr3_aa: CASSFRTGTYSTDTQYF
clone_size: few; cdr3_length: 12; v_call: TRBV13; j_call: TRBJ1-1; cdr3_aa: CASKAPNTEAFF
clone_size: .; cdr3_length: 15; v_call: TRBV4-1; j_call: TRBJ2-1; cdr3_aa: CASSQEVASGRKQFF
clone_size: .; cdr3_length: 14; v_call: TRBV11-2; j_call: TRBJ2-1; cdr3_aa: CASSLGLAGNEQFF
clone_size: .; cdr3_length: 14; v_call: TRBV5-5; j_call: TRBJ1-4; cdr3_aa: CASSPDTGWEKLFF
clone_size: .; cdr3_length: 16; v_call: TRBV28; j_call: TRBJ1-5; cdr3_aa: CASSFAGADNNQPQHF
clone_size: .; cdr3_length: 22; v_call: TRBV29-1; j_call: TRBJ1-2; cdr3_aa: CSVEGFLGWGVGGASGNYGYTF
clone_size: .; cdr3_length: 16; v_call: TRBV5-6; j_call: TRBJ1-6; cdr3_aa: CASSPDRVVDHSPLHF
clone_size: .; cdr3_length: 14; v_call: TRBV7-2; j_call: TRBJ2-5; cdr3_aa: CASFPRGSGETQYF
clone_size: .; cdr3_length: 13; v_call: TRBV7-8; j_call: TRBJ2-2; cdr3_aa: CASSPREAGELFF
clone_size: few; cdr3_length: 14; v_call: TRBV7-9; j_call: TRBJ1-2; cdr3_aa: CASNFAGGDYGYTF
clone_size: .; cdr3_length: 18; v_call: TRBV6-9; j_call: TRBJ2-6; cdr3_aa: CASSSFLLRQSRANVLTF
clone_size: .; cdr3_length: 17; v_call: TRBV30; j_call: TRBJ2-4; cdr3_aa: CAWIPGQGLSSKNIQYF
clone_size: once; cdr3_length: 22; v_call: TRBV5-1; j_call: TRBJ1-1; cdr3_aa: CASSSSGYGTGFVWALNTEAFF
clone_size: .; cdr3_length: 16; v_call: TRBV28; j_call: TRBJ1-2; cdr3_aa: CASSAWKWRGNYGYTF
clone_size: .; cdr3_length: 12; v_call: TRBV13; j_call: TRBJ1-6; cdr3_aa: CASKQANSPLHF
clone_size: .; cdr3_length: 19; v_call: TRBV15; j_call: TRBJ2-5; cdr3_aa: CATSRYPPGTSGGAETQYF
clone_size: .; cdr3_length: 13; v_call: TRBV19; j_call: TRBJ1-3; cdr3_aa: CASNRDSGNTIYF
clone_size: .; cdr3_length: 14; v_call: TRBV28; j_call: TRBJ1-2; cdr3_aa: CASSCEEGVRGYTF
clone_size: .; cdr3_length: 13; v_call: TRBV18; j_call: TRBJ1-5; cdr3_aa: CASSPGSDQPQHF
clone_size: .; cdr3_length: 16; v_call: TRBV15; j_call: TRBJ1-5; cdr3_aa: CATSREGQGGGQPQHF
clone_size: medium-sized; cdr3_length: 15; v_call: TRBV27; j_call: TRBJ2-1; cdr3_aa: CASSRLLAAYNEQFF
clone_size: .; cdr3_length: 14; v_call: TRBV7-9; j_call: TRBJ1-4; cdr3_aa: CASRPRGAGEKLFF
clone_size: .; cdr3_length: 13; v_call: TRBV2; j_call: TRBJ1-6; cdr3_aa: CASKRTGDSPLHF
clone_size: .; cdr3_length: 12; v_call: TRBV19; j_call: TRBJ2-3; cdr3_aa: CASSTATDTQYF
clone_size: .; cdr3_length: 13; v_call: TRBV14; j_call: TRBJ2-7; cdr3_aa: CASSQGQLSEQYF
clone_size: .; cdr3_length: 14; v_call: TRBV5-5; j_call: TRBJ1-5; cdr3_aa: CASSFLPGDQPQHF
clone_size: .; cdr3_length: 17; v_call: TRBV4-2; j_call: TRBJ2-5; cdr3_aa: CASSQERQGWGQETQYF
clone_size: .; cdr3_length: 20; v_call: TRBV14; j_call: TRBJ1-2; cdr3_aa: CASSQDYHGVPSGGWDGYTF
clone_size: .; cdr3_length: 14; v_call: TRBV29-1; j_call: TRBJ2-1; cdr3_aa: CSVDTSGAYNEQFF
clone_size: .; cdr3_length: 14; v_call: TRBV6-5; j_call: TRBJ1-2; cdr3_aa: CASSSIGDRGGYTF
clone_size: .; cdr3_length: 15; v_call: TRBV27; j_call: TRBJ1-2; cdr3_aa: CASRTGTGGPYGYTF
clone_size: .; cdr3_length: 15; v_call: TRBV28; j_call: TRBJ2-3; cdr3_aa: CASSGSGGAGDTQYF
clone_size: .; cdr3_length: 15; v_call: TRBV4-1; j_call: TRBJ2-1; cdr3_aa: CASSRDRGAYNEQFF
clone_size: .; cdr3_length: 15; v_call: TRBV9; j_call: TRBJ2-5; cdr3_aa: CASSVSGRGQETQYF
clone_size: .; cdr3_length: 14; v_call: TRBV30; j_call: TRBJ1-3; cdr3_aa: CAWSGVDPQRGIYF
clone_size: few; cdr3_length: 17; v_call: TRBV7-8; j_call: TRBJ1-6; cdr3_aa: CASSSEGGGAPNSPLHF
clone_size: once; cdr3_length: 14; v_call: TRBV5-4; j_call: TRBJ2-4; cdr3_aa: CASSLGQIENIQYF
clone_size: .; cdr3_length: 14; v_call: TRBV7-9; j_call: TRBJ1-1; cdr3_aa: CASTYFSRNTEAFF
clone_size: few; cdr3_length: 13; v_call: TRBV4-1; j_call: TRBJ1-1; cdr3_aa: CASSLDRNTEAFF
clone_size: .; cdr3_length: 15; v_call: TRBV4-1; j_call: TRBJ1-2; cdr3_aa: CASSPLRRPDYGYTF
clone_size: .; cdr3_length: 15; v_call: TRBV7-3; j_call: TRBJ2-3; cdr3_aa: CASSDRTGGTDTQYF
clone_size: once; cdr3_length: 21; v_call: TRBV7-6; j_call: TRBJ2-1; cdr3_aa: CASSLASLRQGLAGGFNEQFF
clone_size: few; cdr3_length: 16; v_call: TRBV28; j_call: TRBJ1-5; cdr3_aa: CASSLLRGGVYQPQHF